The 25 T cell receptor beta chains below were found in one sample sequenced in a study of monozygotic twins with inflammatory bowel disease. Using the 5' RACE reads, TCRdb records one entry per CDR3 protein without DNA. The table for this sample gives 350,000 to 550,000 distinct CDR3 sequences. Sequenced: blood. All receptors derive from a human donor with ulcerative colitis or Crohn's disease, or a healthy co-twin of an affected twin (not recorded which).

The rearrangement joins TRBV6-5 to TRBJ1-2; lacking DNA, the TRBD1 call made by TCRdb goes unchecked. The CDR3 contains 16 residues. The germline gives CDR1 MNHEY, CDR2 SVGAGI. CDR3 sequence: CASSYFGGGGGDGYTF.

The chain uses TRBV5-5 and TRBJ1-1. The CDR3 contains 15 residues. Germline CDR1 reads SGHKS; CDR2 reads YYEKEE (reference sequence). The CDR3 reads CASSLGGTVNTEAFF.

The CDR3 protein is CSASTGRDQPQHF. The chain couples TRBV20-1 to TRBJ1-5; the D gene TCRdb calls, TRBD1, cannot be checked with no DNA. CDR3 size: 13 residues. The germline CDR1 and CDR2 sequences are DFQATT and SNEGSKA (reference sequence).

V gene TRBV6-2 or TRBV6-3 combines with J gene TRBJ2-4. The germline CDR1 and CDR2 sequences are MNHEY and SVGEGT. This CDR3 spans 12 amino acids. The CDR3: CASSQTSYIQYF.

This sequence joins TRBV7-2 and TRBJ1-2; TCRdb's D call, TRBD1, is unchecked because there is no DNA. The CDR3 covers 15 residues. Germline V lookup: CDR1 SGHTA, CDR2 FQGNSA. CDR3 loop: CASRAIGQGNYGYTF.

The CDR3 loop reads CSAIDREISTDTQYF. The chain is built from TRBV20-1 and TRBJ2-3; TCRdb reports TRBD1, a call that lacks DNA to check it against. Looked up from germline, CDR1 is DFQATT and CDR2 is SNEGSKA (reference sequence). The CDR3 sequence is 15 residues long.

The chain couples TRBV19 to TRBJ1-3; the D gene TCRdb calls, TRBD1, cannot be checked with no DNA. This CDR3 spans 15 amino acids. Germline V gives CDR1 LNHDA, CDR2 SQIVND (reference sequence). The CDR3 sequence is CASSMDRGPGNTIYF.

This chain uses TRBV7-3 with TRBJ2-1. Looked up from germline, CDR1 is SGHTA and CDR2 is FQGTGA. CDR3 length: 15 amino acids. The CDR3 sequence: CASSEEPRGPNEQFF.

The J gene is TRBJ2-1, the V gene TRBV4-1; TCRdb proposes TRBD1, but this gene call is untestable without DNA. CDR1 is MGHRA and CDR2 is YSYEKL in the germline V gene. This CDR3 spans 15 amino acids. The CDR3 spells CASSPFGAIHNEQFF.

The gene calls are TRBV6-5 and TRBJ1-2; the TCRdb call, TRBD1, lacks DNA for checking. The CDR3 is 15 amino acids. The germline CDR1 and CDR2 sequences are MNHEY and SVGAGI. CDR3: CASSYRGQGHYGYTF.

V and J are TRBV5-1 and TRBJ2-1; the D call from TCRdb, TRBD2, cannot be confirmed without DNA. This CDR3 comprises 15 residues. The germline V gene encodes CDR1 SGHRS and CDR2 YFSETQ. The chain's CDR3 is CASSLVAGAHNEQFF. The full variable domain, rest sourced from reference TRBV5-1 and TRBJ2-1, is KAGVTQTPRYLIKTRGQQVTLSCSPISGHRSVSWYQQTPGQGLQFLFEYFSETQRNKGNFPGRFSGRQFSNSRSEMNVSTLELGDSALYLCASSLVAGAHNEQFFGPGTRLTVL.

This chain connects TRBV18 to TRBJ2-7. Germline V gene sequence: CDR1 KGHSH, CDR2 LQKENI. The CDR3 consists of 13 residues. This CDR3 is CASSQGASNEQYF.

The chain joins TRBV5-4 to TRBJ2-1; the TRBD1 assignment by TCRdb is unverifiable without DNA. Germline CDR1 SGHNT, CDR2 YYREEE (reference sequence). This CDR3 region has 15 residues. CDR3 protein: CASSSGQVVYSEQFF. Combining the CDR3 with reference TRBV5-4 and TRBJ2-1 gives the whole variable domain ETGVTQSPTHLIKTRGQQVTLRCSSQSGHNTVSWYQQALGQGPQFIFQYYREEENGRGNFPPRFSGLQFPNYSSELNVNALELDDSALYLCASSSGQVVYSEQFFGPGTRLTVL.

The gene calls are TRBV29-1 and TRBJ1-1; there is no DNA to check the TCRdb D call of TRBD1. The V gene's germline CDR1 is SQVTM and CDR2 ANQGSEA. The CDR3 runs to 12 residues. The CDR3 is CSVEDRGPEAFF. The full variable domain, its missing parts supplied by reference TRBV29-1 and TRBJ1-1, is SAVISQKPSRDICQRGTSLTIQCQVDSQVTMMFWYRQQPGQSLTLIATANQGSEATYESGFVIDKFPISRPNLTFSTLTVSNMSPEDSSIYLCSVEDRGPEAFFGQGTRLTVV.

The rearrangement uses TRBV3-1 and TRBJ2-7; the D call from TCRdb, TRBD2, cannot be confirmed without DNA. CDR3 length equals 16 residues. The germline V gene encodes CDR1 LGHDT and CDR2 YNNKEL (reference sequence). The chain's CDR3 is CASSRRGTATYYEQYF.

This chain uses TRBV25-1 with TRBJ2-3; TCRdb indicates TRBD2, and absent DNA this call remains unverified. The germline V gene has CDR1 MGHDK and CDR2 SYGVNS. The CDR3 loop spans 20 amino acids. This CDR3 is CASSELQGSGRGLNTDTQYF. Supplemented by reference TRBV25-1 and TRBJ2-3, the full variable domain reads EADIYQTPRYLVIGTGKKITLECSQTMGHDKMYWYQQDPGMELHLIHYSYGVNSTEKGDLSSESTVSRIRTEHFPLTLESARPSHTSQYLCASSELQGSGRGLNTDTQYFGPGTRLTVL.

The V and J genes are TRBV6-5 and TRBJ2-2; TCRdb picks TRBD1, but there is no DNA to check that call. The germline gives CDR1 MNHEY, CDR2 SVGAGI. The CDR3 loop spans 13 amino acids. The CDR3 sequence is CAAWGRAGGELFF.

The chain joins TRBV5-1 to TRBJ2-1; as DNA is missing, the TRBD2 call by TCRdb cannot be tested. The CDR3 runs to 18 residues. CDR1 and CDR2 (germline): SGHRS, YFSETQ. CDR3 region: CASSLGLAGGPMDNEQFF.

The chain recombines TRBV18 with TRBJ1-1. This CDR3 region has 15 residues. Germline loops: CDR1 KGHSH, CDR2 LQKENI. The CDR3 is CASSPVISENTEAFF. Full variable domain (rest looked up from reference TRBV18 and TRBJ1-1): NAGVMQNPRHLVRRRGQEARLRCSPMKGHSHVYWYRQLPEEGLKFMVYLQKENIIDESGMPKERFSAEFPKEGPSILRIQQVVRGDSAAYFCASSPVISENTEAFFGQGTRLTVV.

The rearrangement joins TRBV27 to TRBJ1-4. The germline CDR1 and CDR2 sequences are MNHEY and SMNVEV (reference sequence). The CDR3 contains 14 residues. CDR3 sequence reads: CASSSPYRAEKLFF.

The rearrangement uses TRBV6-1 and TRBJ1-1; TCRdb's D call, TRBD1, is unchecked because there is no DNA. The CDR3 spans 14 residues. Germline loops: CDR1 MNHNS, CDR2 SASEGT. The chain's CDR3 is CASSMGQVNTEAFF.

The chain links TRBV3-1 to TRBJ2-5; as DNA is missing, the TRBD2 call by TCRdb cannot be tested. The CDR3 has 19 amino acids. In germline, CDR1 is LGHDT, CDR2 YNNKEL (reference sequence). CDR3 residues: CASSQERWSSGRAVETQYF.

The V call is TRBV5-6, the J call TRBJ2-4; without DNA, the TCRdb call of TRBD2 cannot be checked. The CDR3 loop spans 16 amino acids. Per germline, CDR1 SGHDT and CDR2 YYEEEE. CDR3 in amino acids: CASSSYGIDATNMQYF.

The rearrangement uses TRBV10-3 and TRBJ2-1; TCRdb picks TRBD2, but there is no DNA to check that call. The CDR3 sequence is 15 residues long. Germline V CDR1 and CDR2: ENHRY, SYGVKD. CDR3 protein: CAISERSGAYNEQFF.

CDR3 protein: CASSYSGRGLFEQYF. The J gene is TRBJ2-7, the V gene TRBV6-2 or TRBV6-3; the D call from TCRdb, TRBD1, cannot be confirmed without DNA. Germline V gene data show CDR1 as MNHEY and CDR2 as SVGEGT. The CDR3 covers 15 residues.